The T cell receptor (beta chain) under discussion was sequenced for a study of blood T cell repertoires in COVID-19. The wider study: Both acute and convalescent COVID-19 samples were obtained from the United States, Italy and Spain. PBMCs, B-cell-depleted T cells, or T cells provided the cDNA or gDNA that made up the material.

This CDR3 spans 17 amino acids. Trimming stripped 7 bases from V and 6 bases from J, with 24 bases between. Germline V gene data show CDR1 as ENHRY and CDR2 as SYGVKD. In the original processing: Reference gene primer amplification gave nucleated cell count estimates. Here immunoSEQ multiplex PCR was the method, and the copy in TCRdb shows in-frame clones only, minus some. For V, J and clone size, that table is used; D and trimming come from the DNA. The sample shows fewer than 300,000 clones, around 89% of them seen only once. This sequence joins TRBV10-3 and TRBJ2-2; possibly TRBD1 for D (6 bases). The sample consisted of peripheral blood. The sequence was obtained from a woman in her forties who had recovered from COVID-19. The CDR3 nucleotides read TGTGCCATCATGAGAGGGGGAATGACAGCCCAACCCGGGGAGCTGTTTTTT. The encoded protein is CAIMRGGMTAQPGELFF.